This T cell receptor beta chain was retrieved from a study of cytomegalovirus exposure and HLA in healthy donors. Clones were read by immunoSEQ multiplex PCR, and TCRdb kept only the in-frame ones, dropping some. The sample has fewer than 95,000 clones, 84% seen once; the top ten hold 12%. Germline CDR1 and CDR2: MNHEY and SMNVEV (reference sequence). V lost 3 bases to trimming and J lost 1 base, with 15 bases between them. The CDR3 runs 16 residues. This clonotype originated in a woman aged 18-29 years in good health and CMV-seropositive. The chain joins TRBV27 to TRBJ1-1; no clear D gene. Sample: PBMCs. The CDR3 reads CASSFVGGQWNTEAFF. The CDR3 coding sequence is TGTGCCAGCAGTTTTGTGGGTGGGCAGTGGAACACTGAAGCTTTCTTT.